These 9 T cell receptor beta chains came from one sample sequenced in a study of blood T cells in healthy people across ages. Using a J-beta primer mix together with a sample-barcoded 5' primer, a second PCR was run for roughly 7 to 11 cycles. Each CDR3 protein is one row after TCRdb ran MiXCR on the 5' RACE reads. The data contain about 1.5 million distinct CDR3 sequences, roughly 43% of them singletons. Sequencing was performed on blood. These TCRs come from a woman younger than 30 in good health.

The rearrangement joins TRBV20-1 to TRBJ2-4, with D possibly matching TRBD1 (6 bases). The J call is doubtful: the DNA matches TRBJ2-7 better. Looked up from germline, CDR1 is DFQATT and CDR2 is SNEGSKA (reference sequence). The CDR3 totals 13 residues. CDR3 sequence: CSASTDSPYEQYF. In nucleotides, the CDR3 is TGCAGTGCTAGTACGGACAGCCCCTACGAGCAGTACTTC.

This clonotype was counted only a few times. This rearrangement joins TRBV6-2 or TRBV6-3 to TRBJ2-2; D tentatively fits TRBD1 or TRBD2 (5 bases each). From germline, CDR1 is MNHEY and CDR2 SVGEGT. This CDR3 is 14 amino acids long. The V end was cut by 7 bases, the J end by 2 bases, with 11 bases between. The CDR3 nucleotides read TGTGCCAGCATTGGGACCACCAACACCGGGGAGCTGTTTTTT. This gives the protein CASIGTTNTGELFF.

J is TRBJ2-5 and V is TRBV20-1; 7 bases fit TRBD1. This CDR3 has 15 residues. Per germline, CDR1 DFQATT and CDR2 SNEGSKA (reference sequence). The junction had 8 bases not matched to a gene; V was cut back by 0 bases and J by 4 bases. In nucleotides, the CDR3 is TGCAGTGCTAGAGATCCCTCGACAGGGATAGAGACCCAGTACTTC. This translates into CSARDPSTGIETQYF.

This clonotype appeared a few times. As DNA, the CDR3 is TGTGCCAGCAGTTTATTAGTGGACAGGGTTGACACTGAAGCTTTCTTT. Its protein is CASSLLVDRVDTEAFF. This sequence joins TRBV27 and TRBJ1-1, with 8 bases matching TRBD1. The CDR3 covers 16 residues. Germline V gene lookup returns CDR1 MNHEY and CDR2 SMNVEV (reference sequence). V lost 1 base and J lost 3; bases outside the gene matches: 7.

V and J are TRBV6-5 and TRBJ2-7; D is uncertain. This CDR3 has 13 residues. Germline V gene sequence: CDR1 MNHEY, CDR2 SVGAGI. Trimming cost V 10 bases and J 0 bases, with 13 bases left between them. The CDR3 sequence is CATLRLGSYEQYF. The DNA of the CDR3 is TGTGCCACCCTAAGACTGGGCTCCTACGAGCAGTACTTC.

This clonotype was seen more than once but under ten times. The chain carries TRBV6-2 or TRBV6-3 and TRBJ2-5; 7 bases line up with TRBD1. The CDR3 is made up of 16 amino acids. The V and J ends lost 2 bases and 1 base, in that order; junction bases with no gene match: 7. Per the germline V gene, CDR1 is MNHEY and CDR2 is SVGEGT. CDR3 sequence reads: CASSYTLTGRQETQYF. CDR3 DNA sequence: TGTGCCAGCAGTTACACCCTGACAGGGCGCCAAGAGACCCAGTACTTC.

This clonotype was observed a handful of times. CDR3 DNA sequence: TGTGCCAGCAGCTTAGCGCCCGGGCCAGTGTATCAGTACTTC. Translated: CASSLAPGPVYQYF. The gene calls are TRBV7-6 and TRBJ2-7; no clear D. Germline V lookup: CDR1 SGHVS, CDR2 FNYEAQ. This CDR3 spans 14 amino acids. V was shortened by 0 bases and J by 10 bases, with 16 bases between the two germline ends.

V gene TRBV27 combines with J gene TRBJ1-5; weak D call: TRBD1 (6 bases). V gave up 2 bases and J gave up 3 bases, with 8 bases separating them. CDR1 is MNHEY and CDR2 is SMNVEV in the germline V gene (reference sequence). This CDR3 has 14 residues. DNA for the CDR3: TGTGCCAGCAGTTTAAAGGGGGTCAATCAGCCCCAGCATTTT. As protein: CASSLKGVNQPQHF.

The chain is built from TRBV5-1 and TRBJ2-2; 8 bases are shared with TRBD1. The CDR3 covers 18 residues. From germline, CDR1 is SGHRS and CDR2 YFSETQ. J was trimmed by 2 bases and V by 4 bases; bases with no gene match: 13. In DNA form, the CDR3 reads TGCGCCAGCAGCCGGGACCCAGGGGGCCGGCCCAACACCGGGGAGCTGTTTTTT. Translation gives CASSRDPGGRPNTGELFF.